The next 4 T cell receptor beta chains were all read from a single sample in a study of shared clonotypes between healthy human individuals (dated by TCRdb to 2020 to 2021). The library was prepared using the immunoSEQ multiplex PCR assay. The source is immuneACCESS, and TCRdb retained only in-frame sequences with V and J called. Part of the clones is not carried over; for the studies checked, unresolved V genes explain less than half of this, and the remainder is unexplained. Here the sample has about 520,000 clones; 95% to 97% occur a single time. Jointly, the top ten make up 0.055% to 0.075% of the sample. Sequencing was performed on naive CD4+ T cells sorted from blood. The cell subset or site label corresponds to: CD45RA+ positively selected. The receptors were gathered from a woman in her twenties or thirties in good health.

The rearrangement links TRBV5-1 to TRBJ1-2; D gene unclear. Trimming removed 0 bases at V and 5 bases at J, with 8 bases between. This CDR3 contains 13 residues. Germline V gene data show CDR1 as SGHRS and CDR2 as YFSETQ. The CDR3 region has the DNA TGCGCCAGCAGCTTGGAGGTGCGTTATGGCTACACCTTC. Protein sequence: CASSLEVRYGYTF.

The chain has TRBV28 and TRBJ2-5, with 9 bases that match TRBD1. The length of the CDR3 is 15 residues. Germline V gives CDR1 MDHEN, CDR2 SYDVKM. V gave up 4 bases and J gave up 11 bases; unmatched junction bases: 14. CDR3 residues: CASSSLGNRGREQYF. The CDR3 DNA reads TGTGCCAGCAGTTCCCTAGGTAACAGGGGGCGTGAGCAGTACTTC.

The chain is built from TRBV28 and TRBJ1-1; 9 bases agree with TRBD1. The CDR3 runs 14 residues. Germline trimming cut 8 bases from V and 3 bases from J; bases unmatched to any gene: 7. Germline V gene data show CDR1 as MDHEN and CDR2 as SYDVKM. The CDR3: CASLSGQGDTEAFF. The DNA for the CDR3 is TGTGCCAGCCTATCGGGACAGGGCGACACTGAAGCTTTCTTT.

The rearrangement joins TRBV18 to TRBJ2-3, with TRBD2 identical over 8 bases. This CDR3 has 16 residues. Germline V gene data show CDR1 as KGHSH and CDR2 as LQKENI. Trimming at V came to 2 bases and at J to 4 bases, leaving 8 bases not matched to a gene. CDR3 sequence: CASSPSGRAGPDTQYF. In nucleotides, the CDR3 is TGTGCCAGCTCACCATCCGGGAGGGCCGGGCCAGATACGCAGTATTTT.